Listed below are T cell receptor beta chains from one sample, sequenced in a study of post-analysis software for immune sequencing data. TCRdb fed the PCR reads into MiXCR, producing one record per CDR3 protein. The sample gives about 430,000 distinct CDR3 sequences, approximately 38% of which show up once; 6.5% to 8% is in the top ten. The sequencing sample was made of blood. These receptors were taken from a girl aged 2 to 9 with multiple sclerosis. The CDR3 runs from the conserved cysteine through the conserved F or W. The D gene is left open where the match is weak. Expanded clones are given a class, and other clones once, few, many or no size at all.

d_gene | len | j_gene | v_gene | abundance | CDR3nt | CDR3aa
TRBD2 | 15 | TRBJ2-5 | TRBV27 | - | TGTGCCAGCAGTTTATATGAGGGAGGGCGAGGGACCCAGTACTTC | CASSLYEGGRGTQYF
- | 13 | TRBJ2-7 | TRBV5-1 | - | TGCGCCAGCAGCTTGGAGAACTCCTACGAGCAGTACTTC | CASSLENSYEQYF
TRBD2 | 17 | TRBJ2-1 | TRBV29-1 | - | TGCAGCGTTGCAAAACTCGTGACTAGCGGATCCTACAATGAGCAGTTCTTC | CSVAKLVTSGSYNEQFF
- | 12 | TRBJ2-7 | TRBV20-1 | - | TGCAGTGCTAGCCGGCCTTTCTACGAGCAGTACTTC | CSASRPFYEQYF
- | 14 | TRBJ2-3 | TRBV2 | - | TGTGCCAGCGGGAGCCCCGTTCTGGGAGATACGCAGTATTTT | CASGSPVLGDTQYF
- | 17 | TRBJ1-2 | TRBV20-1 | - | TGCAGTGCCAATTTTAGGACAGATCGCTTTGCCGGTTATGGCTACACCTTC | CSANFRTDRFAGYGYTF
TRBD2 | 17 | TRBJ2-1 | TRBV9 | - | TGTGCCAGCAGCGCCGCAACCCATAGCGGGAGATACAATGAGCAGTTCTTC | CASSAATHSGRYNEQFF
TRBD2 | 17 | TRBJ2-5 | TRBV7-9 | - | TGTGCCAGCAGCTTAGTTCCGACTAGCGGCCCCGGAGAGACCCAGTACTTC | CASSLVPTSGPGETQYF
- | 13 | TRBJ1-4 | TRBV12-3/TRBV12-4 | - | TGTGCCAGCAACCCGGGACTTAGGAAAGAACTGTTTTTT | CASNPGLRKELFF
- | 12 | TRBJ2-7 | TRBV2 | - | TGTGCCGGCGGTAGGAACAGCTACGAGCAGTACTTC | CAGGRNSYEQYF
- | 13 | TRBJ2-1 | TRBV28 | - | TGTGCCAGCAGCCAAACAGGGTACCTGGAGCAGTTCTTC | CASSQTGYLEQFF
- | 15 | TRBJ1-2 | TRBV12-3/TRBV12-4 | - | TGTGCCAGCAGTCCGGTACAGCGACCTATCTATGGCTACACCTTC | CASSPVQRPIYGYTF
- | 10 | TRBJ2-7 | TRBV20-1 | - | TGCAGTGCTAACGAGGGCGAGCAGTACTTC | CSANEGEQYF
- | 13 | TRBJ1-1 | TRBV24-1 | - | TGTGCCACCGCTACAGGACTGGGGACTGAAGCTTTCTTT | CATATGLGTEAFF
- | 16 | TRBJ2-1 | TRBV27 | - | TGTGCCAGCAGCCCCGTTTGGGTGGCAAACTACAATGAGCAGTTCTTC | CASSPVWVANYNEQFF
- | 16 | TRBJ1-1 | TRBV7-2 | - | TGTGCCAGCAGCTCACCTACTGGACGGGGGAACACTGAAGCTTTCTTT | CASSSPTGRGNTEAFF
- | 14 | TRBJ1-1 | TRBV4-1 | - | TGCGCCAGCAGCCAAGAAGTAAGGAACACTGAAGCTTTCTTT | CASSQEVRNTEAFF
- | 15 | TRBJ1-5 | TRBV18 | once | TGTGCCAGCTCAAGAATTACAGGAGACGCTCAGCCCCAGCATTTT | CASSRITGDAQPQHF
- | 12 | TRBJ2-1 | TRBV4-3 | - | TGCGCCAGCAGCCTTAGACGGGATGAGCAGTTCTTC | CASSLRRDEQFF
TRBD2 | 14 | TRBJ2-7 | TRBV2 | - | TGTGCCAGCAGTGTAGCGGGCATTTCCTACGAGCAGTACTTC | CASSVAGISYEQYF
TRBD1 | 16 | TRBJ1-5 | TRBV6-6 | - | TGTGCCAGCAGTCGGGACAGGGGTTATAGCAATCAGCCCCAGCATTTT | CASSRDRGYSNQPQHF
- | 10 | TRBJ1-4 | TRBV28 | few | TGTGCCAGCAGTAATGAAAAACTGTTTTTT | CASSNEKLFF
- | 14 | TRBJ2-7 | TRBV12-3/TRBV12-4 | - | TGTGCCAGCAGCGGGGGACTGTCAACCTACGAGCAGTACTTC | CASSGGLSTYEQYF
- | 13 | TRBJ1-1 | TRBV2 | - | TGTGCCAGCCGATGGGGGATGAACACTGAAGCTTTCTTT | CASRWGMNTEAFF
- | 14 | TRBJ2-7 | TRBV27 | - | TGTGCCAGCAGTCCCCTAGACGGCGCCTACGAGCAGTACTTC | CASSPLDGAYEQYF
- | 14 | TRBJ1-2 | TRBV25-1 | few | TGTGCCAGCAGTGAATTCGTTGGGATGAGAGGCTACACCTTC | CASSEFVGMRGYTF